This TCR beta chain came from a study of CD8 T cells in ankylosing spondylitis. Study-level findings and limits: There was a TCR beta motif, made of several highly homologous variants, that appeared characteristic of ankylosing spondylitis blood. Significant enrichment of disease-linked clones was reported in matched ankylosing spondylitis synovial fluid.

This clonotype showed up many times. Its antigen is currently unknown. Each CDR3 protein gets one entry after TCRdb re-called the 5' RACE reads with MiXCR. The sample has 150,000 to 200,000 distinct CDR3 sequences; approximately 12% are singletons. CDR3 length equals 13 residues. Deletions cut 5 bases from V and 4 bases from J, with 9 bases between. The sequence came from a female donor with ankylosing spondylitis or in good health (not recorded which). Sample: blood, either unsorted or a sorted T cell fraction (not recorded which). The V gene is TRBV12-3 or TRBV12-4, the J gene TRBJ1-3; no clear D gene. As DNA, the CDR3 is TGTGCCAGCAGTCCCCAGTCGGGAAACACCATATATTTT. Translated, it gives CASSPQSGNTIYF.